Shown below are 22 T cell receptor beta chains from a single sample sequenced in a study of OX40 agonist ivuxolimab in advanced cancers. Generated by immunoSEQ multiplex PCR, the TCRdb table keeps only in-frame clones and is missing some. The table includes about 46,000 clones, more than 70% detected once. Sample: CD4+ or CD8+ T cells sorted from blood, taken in a trial of the OX40 agonist ivuxolimab. These receptors were taken from an adult with an advanced solid tumor such as melanoma, head and neck, liver or kidney cancer.

In its sample, this clone was seen once. The rearrangement joins TRBV6-1 to TRBJ1-3, with D perhaps TRBD1 (5 bases). Trimming took off 0 bases at V and 3 bases at J, with 12 bases between the two ends. This CDR3 comprises 16 residues. Germline V lookup: CDR1 MNHNS, CDR2 SASEGT. CDR3 amino acids: CASSEAGESVGNTIYF. In DNA, the CDR3 is TGTGCCAGCAGTGAAGCAGGGGAGTCGGTTGGAAACACCATATATTTT.

This sequence joins TRBV21-1 and TRBJ1-1; TRBD1, the table's D call, lacks a check against the DNA. TRBV21-1 is a documented pseudogene. The CDR3 runs 11 residues. CDR3 in DNA: TGTGCCAGCAGGGAAAGGGGTAGAGCTTTCTTT. Residues: CASRERGRAFF.

This chain joins TRBV11-3 and TRBJ2-1; TRBD2 aligns across 7 bases. Germline V CDR1 and CDR2: SGHNT, YENEEA. CDR3 length: 16 amino acids. V lost 2 bases to trimming and J lost 8 bases; unmatched junction nucleotides: 12. The DNA for the CDR3 is TGTGCCAGCAGCTTATTCGGCGGGAGTAGTAGCGATGAGCAGTTCTTC. Translated: CASSLFGGSSSDEQFF.

The chain joins TRBV27 to TRBJ2-7; unclear D gene. The V gene lost 5 bases and the J gene lost 7 bases, with 21 bases spanning the gap. The CDR3 runs 15 residues. Germline CDR1 is MNHEY and CDR2 is SMNVEV (reference sequence). The CDR3 region is CASSLTVAAIGEQYF. CDR3 nucleotide sequence: TGTGCCAGCAGTCTGACGGTCGCGGCTATCGGGGAGCAGTACTTC.

This chain joins TRBV4-3 and TRBJ2-3, with 9 bases aligning to TRBD1. Per germline, CDR1 LGHNA and CDR2 YSLEER. V lost 0 bases to trimming and J lost 3 bases; unmatched junction nucleotides: 7. The length of the CDR3 is 17 residues. CDR3 region: CASSQEVRDRATDTQYF. For the CDR3, the DNA is TGCGCCAGCAGCCAAGAAGTTCGGGACAGGGCAACAGATACGCAGTATTTT.

J is TRBJ1-2 and V is TRBV7-9, with D possibly matching TRBD1 (5 bases). The CDR3 contains 13 residues. V lost 5 bases and J 3 bases, leaving 10 bases between the germline ends. CDR1 and CDR2 from the germline V gene are SEHNR and FQNEAQ (reference sequence). The CDR3 loop reads CASSRGTDYGYTF. The CDR3 bases are TGTGCCAGCAGCCGCGGGACGGACTATGGCTACACCTTC.

This clone has more than one count but fewer than ten. The chain links TRBV27 to TRBJ1-5; D is unclear. Germline CDR1 MNHEY, CDR2 SMNVEV (reference sequence). The CDR3 is 13 residues long. V shed 3 bases and J shed 1 base, with 4 bases lying between them. CDR3 sequence: CASSLVSNQPQHF. In DNA, the CDR3 is TGTGCCAGCAGTTTGGTCAGCAATCAGCCCCAGCATTTT.

This clone has more than one count but fewer than ten. The rearrangement uses TRBV7-3 and TRBJ2-3; D may be TRBD1 or TRBD2 (7 bases each). Trimming cost V 3 bases and J 4 bases, with 14 bases left between them. Per germline, CDR1 SGHTA and CDR2 FQGTGA. CDR3 length: 15 amino acids. The CDR3, as DNA: TGTGCCAGCAGCTTTTCAGGGGGGGCCGCAGATACGCAGTATTTT. Residues: CASSFSGGAADTQYF.

This clone was counted once. The rearrangement joins TRBV19 to TRBJ1-1; TRBD1 agrees at 12 bases. Losses at the gene ends were 4 bases for V and 9 bases for J; bases not matched to a gene: 12. The germline gives CDR1 LNHDA, CDR2 SQIVND (reference sequence). This CDR3 has 16 amino acids. CDR3 amino acids: CASSSLLRDRGRQAFF. CDR3 nucleotides: TGTGCCAGTAGTAGCCTACTCCGGGACAGGGGGCGTCAAGCTTTCTTT. The complete variable domain, with remaining parts taken from reference TRBV19 and TRBJ1-1, reads DGGITQSPKYLFRKEGQNVTLSCEQNLNHDAMYWYRQDPGQGLRLIYYSQIVNDFQKGDIAEGYSVSREKKESFPLTVTSAQKNPTAFYLCASSSLLRDRGRQAFFGQGTRLTVV.

This clone was counted a single time. V usage is TRBV13 and J usage is TRBJ1-1, with TRBD1 matching over 8 bases. The CDR3 consists of 17 residues. Trimming at V came to 0 bases and at J to 3 bases, leaving 9 bases not matched to a gene. The germline gives CDR1 PRHDT, CDR2 FYEKMQ (reference sequence). CDR3 DNA: TGTGCCAGCAGCTTAGGATACCAGGGGGCGGAGTACACTGAAGCTTTCTTT. It specifies CASSLGYQGAEYTEAFF.

The genes are TRBV4-3 and TRBJ1-2; D call uncertain. The CDR3 contains 14 residues. The V end lost 1 base, the J end lost 4 bases, and 10 bases lay between the germline ends. Germline values: CDR1 LGHNA, CDR2 YSLEER. Written as DNA, the CDR3 is TGCGCCAGCAGCCAAGGAGGATGGGGCTATGGCTACACCTTC. Amino acid sequence: CASSQGGWGYGYTF.

A single count supports this clone. The chain links TRBV19 to TRBJ2-7, with a possible D match to TRBD1 (6 bases). Trimming stripped 3 bases from V and 4 bases from J, with 16 bases between. There are 15 residues in the CDR3. Germline V gene lookup returns CDR1 LNHDA and CDR2 SQIVND (reference sequence). The chain's CDR3 is CASSIPQGSSYEQYF. The CDR3 DNA is TGTGCCAGTAGTATCCCTCAGGGGAGTTCGTACGAGCAGTACTTC.

Here the CDR3 reads CASDGAGANVLTF. For the CDR3, the DNA is TGTGCCAGTGACGGGGCTGGGGCCAACGTCCTGACTTTC. This rearrangement joins TRBV11-3 to TRBJ2-6; TRBD2 is a possible D gene (5 bases). Germline V gives CDR1 SGHNT, CDR2 YENEEA. The CDR3 is 13 amino acids. Trimming removed 9 bases from V and 2 bases from J, with 8 bases in between. Looking up the rest from reference TRBV11-3 and TRBJ2-6 gives the full variable domain: EAGVVQSPRYKIIEKKQPVAFWCNPISGHNTLYWYLQNLGQGPELLIRYENEEAVDDSQLPKDRFSAERLKGVDSTLKIQPAELGDSAVYLCASDGAGANVLTFGAGSRLTVL.

The table lists this clone with a count of one. The chain uses TRBV11-2 and TRBJ1-3; D remains ambiguous. Germline-derived CDR1 and CDR2 are SGHAT and FQNNGV. The V end was cut by 3 bases, the J end by 0 bases, with 3 bases between. This CDR3 is 13 amino acids long. DNA for the CDR3: TGTGCCAGCAGCTTCTACTCTGGAAACACCATATATTTT. Its translation is CASSFYSGNTIYF.

The V gene is TRBV15, the J gene TRBJ1-2; D perhaps matches TRBD1 (5 bases). CDR1 is LNHNV, CDR2 YYDKDF, per germline (reference sequence). CDR3 length: 13 amino acids. Trimming cost V 4 bases and J 5 bases, with 11 bases left between them. The CDR3 coding sequence is TGTGCCACCAGCAACCGGGGCCTTTATGGCTACACCTTC. It yields the protein CATSNRGLYGYTF.

V usage is TRBV5-1 and J usage is TRBJ2-7; D not certain. The CDR3 has 19 residues. Germline V gene sequence: CDR1 SGHRS, CDR2 YFSETQ. V was clipped by 1 base and J by 0 bases, with 23 bases between them. The CDR3 region is CASSLTPPWQAVSSYEQYF. CDR3 coding DNA: TGCGCCAGCAGCTTGACCCCCCCGTGGCAGGCAGTTTCCTCCTACGAGCAGTACTTC.

The chain couples TRBV27 to TRBJ2-4, with 11 bases matching TRBD2. The V and J ends lost 4 bases and 5 bases, in that order; junction bases with no gene match: 1. The germline CDR1 and CDR2 sequences are MNHEY and SMNVEV (reference sequence). This CDR3 comprises 14 residues. As DNA, the CDR3 is TGTGCCAGCAGTTGGGGACTAGCGGAAAACATTCAGTACTTC. It codes for CASSWGLAENIQYF.

The chain recombines TRBV9 with TRBJ1-1, with D perhaps TRBD1 (5 bases). The CDR3 extends over 12 amino acids. Deletions cut 2 bases from V and 3 bases from J, with 5 bases between. Germline loops: CDR1 SGDLS, CDR2 YYNGEE. CDR3: CASSVTDTEAFF. CDR3 DNA sequence: TGTGCCAGCAGCGTGACAGACACTGAAGCTTTCTTT. Together with reference TRBV9 and TRBJ1-1, the CDR3 gives the full variable domain: DSGVTQTPKHLITATGQRVTLRCSPRSGDLSVYWYQQSLDQGLQFLIQYYNGEERAKGNILERFSAQQFPDLHSELNLSSLELGDSALYFCASSVTDTEAFFGQGTRLTVV.

This clone was counted a few times. The chain combines TRBV4-3 with TRBJ2-1, with D uncertain. Trimming shortened V by 0 bases and J by 0 bases, and 9 bases separated the two germline ends. The CDR3 length is 16 residues. Germline CDR1 and CDR2: LGHNA and YSLEER. The DNA of the CDR3 is TGCGCCAGCAGCCAAGAGGCCGCGAGCTCCTACAATGAGCAGTTCTTC. Translated: CASSQEAASSYNEQFF.

The rearrangement links TRBV27 to TRBJ2-3, with a weak D call TRBD1 (5 bases). The germline V gene encodes CDR1 MNHEY and CDR2 SMNVEV (reference sequence). This CDR3 comprises 14 residues. Trimming removed 11 bases at V and 5 bases at J, with 20 bases between. In DNA form, the CDR3 reads TGTGCCGCGCGGAACGGCAGGGTCGGAGATACGCAGTATTTT. Protein product: CAARNGRVGDTQYF.

The genes are TRBV19 and TRBJ2-1; D uncertain. Trimming cost V 2 bases and J 9 bases, with 17 bases left between them. The CDR3 sequence is 15 residues long. Germline V gene lookup returns CDR1 LNHDA and CDR2 SQIVND (reference sequence). CDR3: CASSIYSSPLGEQFF. The CDR3 region has the DNA TGTGCCAGTAGTATATATAGCAGTCCCCTGGGTGAGCAGTTCTTC.

The chain joins TRBV30 to TRBJ1-3; no clear D gene. The CDR3 runs to 14 residues. Germline assignment: CDR1 GTSNPN and CDR2 SVGIG (reference sequence). Deletions cut 8 bases from V and 0 bases from J, with 14 bases between. CDR3 DNA: TGTGCCGCTCCGACTGCTCTCTCTGGAAACACCATATATTTT. It yields the protein CAAPTALSGNTIYF.